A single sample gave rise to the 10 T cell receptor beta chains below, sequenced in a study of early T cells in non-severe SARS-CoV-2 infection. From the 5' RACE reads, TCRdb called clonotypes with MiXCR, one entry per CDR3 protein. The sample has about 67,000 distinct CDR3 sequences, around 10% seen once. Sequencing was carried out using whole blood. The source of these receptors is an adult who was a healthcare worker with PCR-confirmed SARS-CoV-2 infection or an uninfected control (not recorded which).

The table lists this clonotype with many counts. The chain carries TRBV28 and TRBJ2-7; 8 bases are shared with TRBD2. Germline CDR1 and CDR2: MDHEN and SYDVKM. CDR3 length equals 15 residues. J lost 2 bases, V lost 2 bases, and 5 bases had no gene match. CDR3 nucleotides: TGTGCCAGCAGTTTAACCGGGAGGGCCGCCTACGAGCAGTACTTC. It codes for CASSLTGRAAYEQYF.

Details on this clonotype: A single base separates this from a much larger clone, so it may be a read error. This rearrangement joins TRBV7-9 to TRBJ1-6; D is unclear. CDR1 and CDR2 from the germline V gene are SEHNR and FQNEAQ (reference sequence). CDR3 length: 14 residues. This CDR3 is CASSLGPQNSSLHF. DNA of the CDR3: TGTGCCAGCAGCTTGGGCCCGCAAAATTCATCCCTCCACTTT.

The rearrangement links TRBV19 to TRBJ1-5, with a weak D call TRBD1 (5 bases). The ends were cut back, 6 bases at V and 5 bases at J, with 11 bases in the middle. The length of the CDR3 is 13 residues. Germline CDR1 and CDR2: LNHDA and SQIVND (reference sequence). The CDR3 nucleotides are TGTGCCAGTAGCCCTACAGGATATCAGCCCCAGCATTTT. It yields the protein CASSPTGYQPQHF.

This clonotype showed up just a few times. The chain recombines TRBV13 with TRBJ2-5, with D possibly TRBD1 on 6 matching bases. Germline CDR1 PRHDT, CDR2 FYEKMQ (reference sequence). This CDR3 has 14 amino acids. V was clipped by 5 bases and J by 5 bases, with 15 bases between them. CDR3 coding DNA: TGTGCCAGCAGCCCAGAAACAGGGCGGGAGACCCAGTACTTC. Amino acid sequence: CASSPETGRETQYF. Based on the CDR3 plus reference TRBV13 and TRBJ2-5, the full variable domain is AAGVIQSPRHLIKEKRETATLKCYPIPRHDTVYWYQQGPGQDPQFLISFYEKMQSDKGSIPDRFSAQQFSDYHSELNMSSLELGDSALYFCASSPETGRETQYFGPGTRLLVL.

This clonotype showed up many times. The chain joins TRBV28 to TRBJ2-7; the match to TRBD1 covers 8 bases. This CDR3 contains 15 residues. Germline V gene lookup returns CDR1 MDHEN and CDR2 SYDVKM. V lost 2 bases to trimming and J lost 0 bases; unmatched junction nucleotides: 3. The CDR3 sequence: CASSLAGTGSYEQYF. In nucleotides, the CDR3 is TGTGCCAGCAGTTTAGCCGGGACAGGCTCCTACGAGCAGTACTTC. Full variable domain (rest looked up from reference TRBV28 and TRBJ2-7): DVKVTQSSRYLVKRTGEKVFLECVQDMDHENMFWYRQDPGLGLRLIYFSYDVKMKEKGDIPEGYSVSREKKERFSLILESASTNQTSMYLCASSLAGTGSYEQYFGPGTRLTVT.

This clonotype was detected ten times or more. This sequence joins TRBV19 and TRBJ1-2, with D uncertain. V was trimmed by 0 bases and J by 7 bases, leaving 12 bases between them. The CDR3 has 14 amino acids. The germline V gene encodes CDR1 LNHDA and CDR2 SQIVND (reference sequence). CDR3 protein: CASSIDSARSGYTF. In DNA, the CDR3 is TGTGCCAGTAGTATAGATTCGGCCCGGAGTGGCTACACCTTC.

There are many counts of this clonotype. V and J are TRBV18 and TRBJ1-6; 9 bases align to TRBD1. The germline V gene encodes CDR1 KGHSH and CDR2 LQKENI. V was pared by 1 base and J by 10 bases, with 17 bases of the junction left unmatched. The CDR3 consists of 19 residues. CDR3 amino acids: CASSPLAGTGKGHWSPLHF. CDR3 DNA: TGTGCCAGCTCACCACTGGCCGGGACAGGGAAGGGACACTGGTCACCCCTCCACTTT.

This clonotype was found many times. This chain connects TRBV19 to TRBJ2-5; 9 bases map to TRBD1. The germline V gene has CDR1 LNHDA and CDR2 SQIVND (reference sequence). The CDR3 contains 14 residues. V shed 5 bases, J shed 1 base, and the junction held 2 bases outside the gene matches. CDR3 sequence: CASSVQGAQETQYF. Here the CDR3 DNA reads TGTGCCAGTAGTGTACAGGGGGCCCAAGAGACCCAGTACTTC.

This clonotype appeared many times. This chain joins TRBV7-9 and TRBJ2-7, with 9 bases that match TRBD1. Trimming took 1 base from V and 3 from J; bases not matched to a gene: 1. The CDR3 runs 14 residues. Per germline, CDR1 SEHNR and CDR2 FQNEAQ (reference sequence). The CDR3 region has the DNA TGTGCCAGCAGCTTAGGGGACAGGGTCTACGAGCAGTACTTC. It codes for CASSLGDRVYEQYF. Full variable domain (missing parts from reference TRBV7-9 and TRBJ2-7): DTGVSQNPRHKITKRGQNVTFRCDPISEHNRLYWYRQTLGQGPEFLTYFQNEAQLEKSRLLSDRFSAERPKGSFSTLEIQRTEQGDSAMYLCASSLGDRVYEQYFGPGTRLTVT.

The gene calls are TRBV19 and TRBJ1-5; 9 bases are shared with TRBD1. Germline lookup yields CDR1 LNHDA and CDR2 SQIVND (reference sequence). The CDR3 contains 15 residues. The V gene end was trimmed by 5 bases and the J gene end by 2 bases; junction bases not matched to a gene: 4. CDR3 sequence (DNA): TGTGCCAGTAGTTCCCGGGACAGGGGCAATCAGCCCCAGCATTTT. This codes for CASSSRDRGNQPQHF.